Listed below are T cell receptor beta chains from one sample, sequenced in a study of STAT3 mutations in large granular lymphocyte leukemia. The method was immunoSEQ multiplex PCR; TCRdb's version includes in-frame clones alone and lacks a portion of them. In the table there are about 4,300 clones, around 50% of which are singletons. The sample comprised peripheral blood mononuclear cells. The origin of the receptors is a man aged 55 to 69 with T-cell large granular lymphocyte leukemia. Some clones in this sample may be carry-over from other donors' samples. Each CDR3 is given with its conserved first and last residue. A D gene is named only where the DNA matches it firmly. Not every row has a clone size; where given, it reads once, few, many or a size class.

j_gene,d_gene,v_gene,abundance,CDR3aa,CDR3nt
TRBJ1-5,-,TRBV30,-,CAWSRPTEYSNQPQHF,TGTGCCTGGAGTAGGCCCACAGAGTATAGCAATCAGCCCCAGCATTTT
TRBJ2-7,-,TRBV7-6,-,CASSWGWGYEQYF,TGTGCCAGCAGCTGGGGGTGGGGCTACGAGCAGTACTTC
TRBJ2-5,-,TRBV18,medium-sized,CASSPKGGGETQYF,TGTGCCAGCTCACCTAAAGGAGGCGGCGAGACCCAGTACTTC
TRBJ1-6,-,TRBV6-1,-,CATTDRNNSPLHF,TGTGCCACGACAGACAGGAATAATTCACCCCTCCACTTT
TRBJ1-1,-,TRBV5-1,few,CASSLSGEEAFF,TGCGCCAGCAGCTTGTCGGGGGAAGAAGCTTTCTTT
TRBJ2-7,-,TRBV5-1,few,CASSWGEIMSYEQYF,TGCGCCAGCAGCTGGGGGGAAATTATGTCGTACGAGCAGTACTTC
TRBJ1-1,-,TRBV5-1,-,CASSLALGTAFF,TGCGCCAGCAGCTTGGCCCTGGGGACAGCTTTCTTT
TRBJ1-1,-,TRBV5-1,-,CASSLAQANTEAFF,TGCGCCAGCAGCTTGGCTCAGGCCAACACTGAAGCTTTCTTT
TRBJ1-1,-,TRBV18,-,CASSPIGLSGAEAFF,TGTGCCAGCTCACCAATTGGCCTCAGCGGGGCTGAAGCTTTCTTT
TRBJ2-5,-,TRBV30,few,CAWSGDLGGGTQYF,TGTGCCTGGAGTGGGGACTTGGGAGGAGGGACCCAGTACTTC
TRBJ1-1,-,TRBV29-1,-,CSAWTVMNTEAFF,TGCAGCGCTTGGACGGTTATGAACACTGAAGCTTTCTTT
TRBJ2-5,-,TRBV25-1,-,CASRGGKTQYF,TGTGCCAGCAGAGGGGGAAAGACCCAGTACTTC
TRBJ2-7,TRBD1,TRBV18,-,CASSPHGTGGVEQYF,TGTGCCAGCTCACCACACGGGACAGGGGGCGTCGAGCAGTACTTC
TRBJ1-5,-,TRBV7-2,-,CASARVANSNQPQHF,TGTGCCAGCGCCCGGGTAGCCAATAGCAATCAGCCCCAGCATTTT
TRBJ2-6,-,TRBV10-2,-,CASSVPSGANVLTF,TGCGCCAGCAGTGTCCCCTCTGGGGCCAACGTCCTGACTTTC
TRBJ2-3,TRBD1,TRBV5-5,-,CASSLARGTADTQYF,TGTGCCAGCAGCTTGGCCCGAGGGACAGCGGATACGCAGTATTTT
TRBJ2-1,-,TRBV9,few,CASSPSGSGNEQFF,TGTGCCAGCAGCCCTTCGGGGAGCGGCAATGAGCAGTTCTTC
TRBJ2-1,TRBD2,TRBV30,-,CAWSSGGGVFF,TGTGCCTGGAGTTCGGGGGGTGGAGTGTTCTTC
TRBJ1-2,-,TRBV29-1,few,CSVTQGSGYTF,TGCAGCGTAACTCAGGGAAGCGGCTACACCTTC
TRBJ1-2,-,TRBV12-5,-,CASALIGSGGYTF,TGTGCTAGTGCCCTTATTGGGAGTGGCGGCTACACCTTC
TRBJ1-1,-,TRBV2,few,CASSEDKNTEAFF,TGTGCCAGCAGTGAAGACAAGAACACTGAAGCTTTCTTT
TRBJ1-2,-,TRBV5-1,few,CASSYVGAGGEGGYTF,TGCGCCAGCAGCTATGTGGGGGCCGGAGGGGAAGGGGGCTACACCTTC